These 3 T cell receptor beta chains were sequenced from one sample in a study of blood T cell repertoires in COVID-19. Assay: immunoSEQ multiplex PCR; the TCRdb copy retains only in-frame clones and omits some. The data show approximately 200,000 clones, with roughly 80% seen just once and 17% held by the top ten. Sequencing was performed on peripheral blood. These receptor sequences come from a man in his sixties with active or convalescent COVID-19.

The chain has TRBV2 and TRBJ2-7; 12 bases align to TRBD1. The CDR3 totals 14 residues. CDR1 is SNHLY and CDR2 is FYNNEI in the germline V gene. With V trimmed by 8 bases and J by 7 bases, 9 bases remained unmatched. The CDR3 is CASCRDRGLGEQYF. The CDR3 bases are TGTGCCAGCTGCCGGGACAGGGGGCTCGGTGAGCAGTACTTC.

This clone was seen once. The CDR3 DNA reads TGTGCCAGCAGTTTAACTAGCGGGAGTAGCGAGACCCAGTACTTC. Its protein product is CASSLTSGSSETQYF. V and J are TRBV28 and TRBJ2-5, with 11 bases lining up with TRBD2. Germline CDR1 is MDHEN and CDR2 is SYDVKM. The CDR3 extends over 15 amino acids. With 2 bases clipped from V and 5 bases from J, the junction kept 4 bases outside the gene matches.

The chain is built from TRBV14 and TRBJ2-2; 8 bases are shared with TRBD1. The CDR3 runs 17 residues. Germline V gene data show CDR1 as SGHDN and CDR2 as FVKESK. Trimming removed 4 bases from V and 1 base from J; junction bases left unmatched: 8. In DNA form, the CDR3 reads TGTGCCAGCAGCCGGCTTCAGGGGGCGCGGAACACCGGGGAGCTGTTTTTT. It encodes CASSRLQGARNTGELFF. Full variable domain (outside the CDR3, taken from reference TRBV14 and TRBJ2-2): EAGVTQFPSHSVIEKGQTVTLRCDPISGHDNLYWYRRVMGKEIKFLLHFVKESKQDESGMPNNRFLAERTGGTYSTLKVQPAELEDSGVYFCASSRLQGARNTGELFFGEGSRLTVL.